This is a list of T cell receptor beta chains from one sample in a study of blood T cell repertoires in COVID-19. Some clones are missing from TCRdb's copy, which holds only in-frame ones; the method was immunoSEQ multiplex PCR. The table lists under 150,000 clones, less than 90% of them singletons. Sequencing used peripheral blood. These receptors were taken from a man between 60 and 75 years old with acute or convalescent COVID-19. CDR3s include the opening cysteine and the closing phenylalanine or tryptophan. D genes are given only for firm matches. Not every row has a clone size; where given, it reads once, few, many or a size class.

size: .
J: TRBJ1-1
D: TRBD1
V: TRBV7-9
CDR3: CASSLDRAGEAFF
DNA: TGTGCCAGCAGCCTGGACAGGGCTGGAGAAGCTTTCTTT

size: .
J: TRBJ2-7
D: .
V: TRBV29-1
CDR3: CSVPTGYGQYF
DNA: TGCAGCGTTCCCACAGGGTATGGGCAGTACTTC

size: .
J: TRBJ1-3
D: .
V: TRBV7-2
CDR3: CASSQAGEWNTIYF
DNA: TGTGCCAGCAGCCAAGCAGGGGAATGGAACACCATATATTTT

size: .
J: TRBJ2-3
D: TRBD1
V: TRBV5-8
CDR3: CASSLGDRGLADTQYF
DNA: TGTGCCAGCAGCTTGGGGGACAGGGGCTTGGCAGATACGCAGTATTTT

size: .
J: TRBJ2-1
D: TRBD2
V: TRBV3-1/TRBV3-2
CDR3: CASSQDGLAGDEQFF
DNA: TGTGCCAGCAGCCAAGATGGACTAGCGGGAGATGAGCAGTTCTTC

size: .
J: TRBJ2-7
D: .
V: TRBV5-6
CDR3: CASSLVPRYEQYF
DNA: TGTGCCAGCAGCTTGGTTCCCCGTTACGAGCAGTACTTC

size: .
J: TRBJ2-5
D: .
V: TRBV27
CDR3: CASSLRERETQYF
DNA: TGTGCCAGCAGTTTACGAGAGCGGGAGACCCAGTACTTC

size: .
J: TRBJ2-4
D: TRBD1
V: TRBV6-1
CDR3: CASSEALQGADIQYF
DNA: TGTGCCAGCAGTGAAGCGCTTCAGGGGGCCGACATTCAGTACTTC

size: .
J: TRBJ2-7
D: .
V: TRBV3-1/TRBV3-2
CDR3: CASSQSDYTDYEQYF
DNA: TGTGCCAGCAGCCAATCGGACTATACAGACTACGAGCAGTACTTC

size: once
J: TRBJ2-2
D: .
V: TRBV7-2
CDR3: CASSLDAASNTGELFF
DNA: TGTGCCAGCAGCTTAGATGCCGCTAGCAACACCGGGGAGCTGTTTTTT

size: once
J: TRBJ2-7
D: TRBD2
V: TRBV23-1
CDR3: CASSQDRTSCYEQYF
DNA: TGCGCCAGCAGTCAAGACCGGACTAGTTGTTACGAGCAGTACTTC